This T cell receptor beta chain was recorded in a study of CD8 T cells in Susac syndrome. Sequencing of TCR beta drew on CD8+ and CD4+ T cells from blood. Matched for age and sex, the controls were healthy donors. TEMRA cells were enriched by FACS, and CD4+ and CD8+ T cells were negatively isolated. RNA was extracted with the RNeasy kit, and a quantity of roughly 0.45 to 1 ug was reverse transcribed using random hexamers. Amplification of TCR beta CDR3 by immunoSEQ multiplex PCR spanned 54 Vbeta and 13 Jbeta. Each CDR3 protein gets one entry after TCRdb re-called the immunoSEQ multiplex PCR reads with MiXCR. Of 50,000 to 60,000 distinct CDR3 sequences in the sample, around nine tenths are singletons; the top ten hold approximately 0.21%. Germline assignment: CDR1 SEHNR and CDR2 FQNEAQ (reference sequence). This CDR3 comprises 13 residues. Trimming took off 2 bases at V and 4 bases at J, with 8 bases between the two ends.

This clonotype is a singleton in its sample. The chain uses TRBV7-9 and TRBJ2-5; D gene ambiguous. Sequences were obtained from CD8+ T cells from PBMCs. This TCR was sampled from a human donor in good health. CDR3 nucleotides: TGTGCCAGCAGCTTACTGGGTACAGAGACCCAGTACTTC. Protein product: CASSLLGTETQYF.